These 13 T cell receptor beta chains share one sample of origin, sequenced in a study of shared clonotypes between healthy human individuals. Generated by immunoSEQ multiplex PCR, the TCRdb table keeps only in-frame clones and is missing some. Of 2 million to 2.5 million clones in the sample, 80% to 95% were seen once. Sequencing was performed on naive CD4+ T cells from PBMCs. The subset is: CD45RA+ positively selected. Receptor source: a man between 18 and 29 years old in good health. Some clones in this sample may be carry-over from other donors' samples.

The chain is built from TRBV6-5 and TRBJ2-2, with TRBD2 as a possible D gene (6 bases). CDR1 is MNHEY, CDR2 SVGAGI, per germline. CDR3 size: 16 residues. V was pared by 4 bases and J by 7 bases, with 19 bases between. CDR3 in DNA: TGTGCCAGCAGTTCCGGATTGGGGGGATTCAACGGGGAGCTGTTTTTT. It is translated as CASSSGLGGFNGELFF.

The chain uses TRBV30 and TRBJ1-2, with a possible D match to TRBD1 (6 bases). V gave up 1 base and J gave up 4 bases, with 13 bases separating them. The CDR3 sequence is 14 residues long. Germline V gene data show CDR1 as GTSNPN and CDR2 as SVGIG (reference sequence). The CDR3 region has the DNA TGTGCCTGGAGTGGGGACAAGCACCGCTATGGCTACACCTTC. Translation: CAWSGDKHRYGYTF.

The gene calls are TRBV5-5 and TRBJ1-1; D unresolved. The germline gives CDR1 SGHKS, CDR2 YYEKEE (reference sequence). CDR3 length equals 15 residues. Trimming took off 4 bases at V and 5 bases at J, with 18 bases between the two ends. CDR3 loop: CASSPIGPPRTEAFF. The DNA for the CDR3 is TGTGCCAGCAGCCCGATTGGACCCCCGCGGACTGAAGCTTTCTTT.

This chain links TRBV5-4 with TRBJ2-3, with 10 bases aligning to TRBD2. CDR3 size: 18 residues. In germline, CDR1 is SGHNT, CDR2 YYREEE (reference sequence). V lost 3 bases and J lost 0; bases outside the gene matches: 10. This CDR3 reads CASSWGGLAIPSTDTQYF. CDR3 nucleotide sequence: TGTGCCAGCAGCTGGGGGGGACTAGCGATCCCGAGCACAGATACGCAGTATTTT.

The chain is built from TRBV6-6 and TRBJ2-5, with a tentative D call TRBD2 (5 bases). The V gene lost 6 bases and the J gene lost 4 bases, with 9 bases spanning the gap. The CDR3 sequence is 12 residues long. The V gene's germline CDR1 is MNHNY and CDR2 SVGAGI (reference sequence). The CDR3 DNA reads as TGTGCCAGCAGCCCCCGGGGAGAGACCCAGTACTTC. Its protein is CASSPRGETQYF.

This sequence joins TRBV7-2 and TRBJ2-2, with unresolved D. Germline values: CDR1 SGHTA, CDR2 FQGNSA. Trimming pared 1 base from V and 5 bases from J, leaving 14 bases between. The CDR3 is 16 residues long. The CDR3 reads CASSLVGSSRTGELFF. DNA of the CDR3: TGTGCCAGCAGCTTAGTAGGCAGCTCGAGAACCGGGGAGCTGTTTTTT. The full variable domain, with the rest looked up from reference TRBV7-2 and TRBJ2-2, is GAGVSQSPSNKVTEKGKDVELRCDPISGHTALYWYRQSLGQGLEFLIYFQGNSAPDKSGLPSDRFSAERTGGSVSTLTIQRTQQEDSAVYLCASSLVGSSRTGELFFGEGSRLTVL.

The chain employs TRBV5-1 and TRBJ1-3; D is undetermined. In germline, CDR1 is SGHRS, CDR2 YFSETQ. Between the trimmed V and J ends, which lost 3 bases and 0 bases, there was a span of 10 bases. The CDR3 is 15 amino acids. This CDR3 is CASSSGHSSGNTIYF. DNA of the CDR3: TGCGCCAGCAGCTCGGGCCATAGCTCTGGAAACACCATATATTTT.

This chain connects TRBV20-1 to TRBJ1-2, with D hard to call. The germline gives CDR1 DFQATT, CDR2 SNEGSKA (reference sequence). The CDR3 consists of 11 residues. V lost 6 bases to trimming and J lost 4 bases, with 9 bases between them. In DNA form, the CDR3 reads TGCAGTGCCCCTCACAGCTATGGCTACACCTTC. Its protein product is CSAPHSYGYTF.

The chain combines TRBV4-2 with TRBJ1-2; 7 nucleotides agree with TRBD1. CDR3 length: 15 residues. V was clipped by 0 bases and J by 5 bases; unmatched bases: 6. Germline CDR1 LGHNA, CDR2 YNFKEQ. The CDR3 DNA sequence: TGTGCCAGCAGCCAAGATGAGGGGACAGCTTATGGCTACACCTTC. This sequence encodes CASSQDEGTAYGYTF.

The DNA of the CDR3 is TGCGCCAGCAGCCAAGAGGGGGCCAACGTCCTGACTTTC. It specifies CASSQEGANVLTF. The chain couples TRBV4-3 to TRBJ2-6; D gene uncertain. The CDR3 extends over 13 amino acids. Germline CDR1 reads LGHNA; CDR2 reads YSLEER. The V gene lost 0 bases and the J gene lost 4 bases, with 1 base spanning the gap.

Of note for this clone: The same CDR3 is also encoded by other DNA sequences in this sample. This chain joins TRBV20-1 and TRBJ2-3; D unclear. Germline CDR1 DFQATT, CDR2 SNEGSKA (reference sequence). Trimming removed 3 bases from V and 4 bases from J, with 5 bases in between. The CDR3 loop spans 11 amino acids. The CDR3 protein is CSASRADTQYF. CDR3 coding DNA: TGCAGTGCTAGTAGGGCAGATACGCAGTATTTT.

The J gene is TRBJ2-7, the V gene TRBV29-1; D ambiguous. Germline V gene data show CDR1 as SQVTM and CDR2 as ANQGSEA. The V end lost 2 bases, the J end lost 3 bases, and 14 bases lay between the germline ends. The CDR3 is 14 residues long. The CDR3 DNA reads as TGCAGCGTTGAAAGTTTCGGCAAGGACTACGAGCAGTACTTC. Encoded protein: CSVESFGKDYEQYF.

The rearrangement joins TRBV7-6 to TRBJ2-5; TRBD2 aligns across 10 bases. The CDR3 extends over 19 amino acids. Trimming at V came to 2 bases and at J to 2 bases, leaving 14 bases not matched to a gene. Germline V gene data show CDR1 as SGHVS and CDR2 as FNYEAQ. CDR3 bases: TGTGCCAGCAGCTTACCGAATCTAGCGGGAGTGTCGGAGCAAGAGACCCAGTACTTC. As protein: CASSLPNLAGVSEQETQYF.